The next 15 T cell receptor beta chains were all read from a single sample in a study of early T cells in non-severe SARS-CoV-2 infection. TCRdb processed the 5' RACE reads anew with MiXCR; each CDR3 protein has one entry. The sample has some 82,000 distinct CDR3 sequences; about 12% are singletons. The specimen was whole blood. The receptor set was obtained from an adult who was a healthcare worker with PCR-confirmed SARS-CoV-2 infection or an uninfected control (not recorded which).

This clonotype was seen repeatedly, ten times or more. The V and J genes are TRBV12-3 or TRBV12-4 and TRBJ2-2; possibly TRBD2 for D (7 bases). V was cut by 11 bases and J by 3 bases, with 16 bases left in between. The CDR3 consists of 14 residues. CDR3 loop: CAGGRELYTGELFF. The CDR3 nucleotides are TGTGCCGGGGGGCGGGAGCTATACACCGGGGAGCTGTTTTTT.

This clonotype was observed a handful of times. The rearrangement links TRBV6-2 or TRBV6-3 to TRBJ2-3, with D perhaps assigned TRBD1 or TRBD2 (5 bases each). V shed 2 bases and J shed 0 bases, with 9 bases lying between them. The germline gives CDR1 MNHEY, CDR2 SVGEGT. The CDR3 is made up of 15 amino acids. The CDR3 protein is CASSYRDPSTDTQYF. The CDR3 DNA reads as TGTGCCAGCAGTTACCGGGACCCGAGCACAGATACGCAGTATTTT.

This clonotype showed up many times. The DNA of the CDR3 is TGTGCCTGGAGTCCAGGGACAGGGGGGTATCAGCCCCAGCATTTT. Protein: CAWSPGTGGYQPQHF. J is TRBJ1-5 and V is TRBV30, with TRBD1 matching over 11 bases. The CDR3 consists of 15 residues. J was trimmed by 5 bases and V by 2 bases; bases with no gene match: 5. Looked up from germline, CDR1 is GTSNPN and CDR2 is SVGIG (reference sequence).

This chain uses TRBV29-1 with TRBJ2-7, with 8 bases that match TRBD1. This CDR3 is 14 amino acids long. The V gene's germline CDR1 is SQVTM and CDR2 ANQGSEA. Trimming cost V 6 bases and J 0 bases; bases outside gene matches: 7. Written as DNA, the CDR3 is TGCAGCGTCCACGGACAGGGCAACTCCTACGAGCAGTACTTC. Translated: CSVHGQGNSYEQYF.

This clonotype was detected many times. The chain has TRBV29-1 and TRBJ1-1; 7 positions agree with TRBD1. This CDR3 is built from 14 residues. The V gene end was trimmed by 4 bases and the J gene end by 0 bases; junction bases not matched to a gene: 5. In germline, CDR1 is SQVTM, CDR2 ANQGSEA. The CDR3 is CSVAPGQLNTEAFF. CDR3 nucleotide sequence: TGCAGCGTTGCCCCGGGACAGCTGAACACTGAAGCTTTCTTT.

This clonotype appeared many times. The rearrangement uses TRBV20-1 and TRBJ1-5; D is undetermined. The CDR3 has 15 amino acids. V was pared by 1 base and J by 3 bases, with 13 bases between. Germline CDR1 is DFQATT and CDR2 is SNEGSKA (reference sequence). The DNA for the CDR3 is TGCAGTGCTAGAGCTGATCAGGCTGACAATCAGCCCCAGCATTTT. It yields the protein CSARADQADNQPQHF.

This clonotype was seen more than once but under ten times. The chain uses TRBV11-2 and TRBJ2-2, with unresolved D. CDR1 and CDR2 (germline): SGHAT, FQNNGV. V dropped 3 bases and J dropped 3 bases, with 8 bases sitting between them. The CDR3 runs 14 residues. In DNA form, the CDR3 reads TGTGCCAGCAGCTTCGGGCGCCACACCGGGGAGCTGTTTTTT. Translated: CASSFGRHTGELFF.

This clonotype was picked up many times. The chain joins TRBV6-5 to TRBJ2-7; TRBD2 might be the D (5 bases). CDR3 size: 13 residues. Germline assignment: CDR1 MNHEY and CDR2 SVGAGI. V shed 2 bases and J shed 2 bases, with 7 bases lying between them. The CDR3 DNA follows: TGTGCCAGCAGTTACCGGGGAGCCTACGAGCAGTACTTC. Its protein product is CASSYRGAYEQYF.

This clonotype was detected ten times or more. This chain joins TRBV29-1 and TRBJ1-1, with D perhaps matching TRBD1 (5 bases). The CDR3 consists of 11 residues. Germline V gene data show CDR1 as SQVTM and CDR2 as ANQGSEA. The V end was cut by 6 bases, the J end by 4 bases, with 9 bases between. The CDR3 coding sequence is TGCAGCGTGGACAAGGGCACTGAAGCTTTCTTT. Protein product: CSVDKGTEAFF.

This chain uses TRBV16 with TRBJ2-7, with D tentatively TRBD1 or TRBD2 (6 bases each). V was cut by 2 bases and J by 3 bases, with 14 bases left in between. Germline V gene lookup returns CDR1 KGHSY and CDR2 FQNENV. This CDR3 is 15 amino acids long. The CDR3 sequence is CASSQPHGGGYEQYF. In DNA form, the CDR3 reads TGTGCCAGCAGCCAACCCCACGGGGGCGGCTACGAGCAGTACTTC.

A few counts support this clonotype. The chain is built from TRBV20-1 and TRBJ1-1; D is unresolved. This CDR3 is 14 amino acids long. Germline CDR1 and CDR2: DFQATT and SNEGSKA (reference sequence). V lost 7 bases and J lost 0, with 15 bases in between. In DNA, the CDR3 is TGCAGTGTTCCCCTCTTACCCATGAACACTGAAGCTTTCTTT. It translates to CSVPLLPMNTEAFF.

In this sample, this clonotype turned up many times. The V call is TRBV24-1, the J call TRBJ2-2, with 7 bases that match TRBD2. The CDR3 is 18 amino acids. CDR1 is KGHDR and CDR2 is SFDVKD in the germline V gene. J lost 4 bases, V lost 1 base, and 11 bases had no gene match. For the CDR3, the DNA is TGTGCCACCAGTGATTTCGGTCTTGCCGGGAGGATCACCGGGGAGCTGTTTTTT. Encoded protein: CATSDFGLAGRITGELFF.

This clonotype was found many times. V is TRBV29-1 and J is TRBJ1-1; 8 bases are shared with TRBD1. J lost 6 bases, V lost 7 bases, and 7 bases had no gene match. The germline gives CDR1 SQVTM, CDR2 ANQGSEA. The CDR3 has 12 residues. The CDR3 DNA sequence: TGCAGCGACCGGACAGGGCTGTCTGAAGCTTTCTTT. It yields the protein CSDRTGLSEAFF.

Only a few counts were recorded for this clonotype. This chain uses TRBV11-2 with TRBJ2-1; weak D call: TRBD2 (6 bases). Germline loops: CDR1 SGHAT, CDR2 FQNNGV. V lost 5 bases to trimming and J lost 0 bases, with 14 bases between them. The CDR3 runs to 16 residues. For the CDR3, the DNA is TGTGCCAGCAGCAAAAGTGGGGGGAGCTCCTACAATGAGCAGTTCTTC. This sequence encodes CASSKSGGSSYNEQFF.

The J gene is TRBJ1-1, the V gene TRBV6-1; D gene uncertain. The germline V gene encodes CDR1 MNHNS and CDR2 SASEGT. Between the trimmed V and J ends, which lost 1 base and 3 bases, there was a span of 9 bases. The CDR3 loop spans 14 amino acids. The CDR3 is CASSEEPVHTEAFF. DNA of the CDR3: TGTGCCAGCAGTGAAGAACCTGTTCACACTGAAGCTTTCTTT.